The clone carrying this T cell receptor (beta chain) showed up just once. What it binds is unknown. As handled by the study authors: The detection floor for productive clonotype frequency was 2.59 x 10-5. Produced via immunoSEQ multiplex PCR; TCRdb's table is partial and in-frame only. V, J and clone size reflect that table, while D and trimming were determined from the DNA. The sample yields tens of thousands of clones, 81% seen once. Buffy coats from healthy blood donors served as controls. The record originates from a study of STAT5B mutations in CD4+ large granular lymphocyte leukemia. General study results and limits: About a quarter of private leukemic clonotypes occurred rarely in other patients' non-leukemic repertoires.

The CDR3 runs to 15 residues. V was shortened by 1 base and J by 2 bases, with 12 bases between the two germline ends. Germline V gives CDR1 KGHSH, CDR2 LQKENI. The chain joins TRBV18 to TRBJ2-7; D remains unclear. This TCR was sampled from a human donor in good health. The sequencing sample was made of CD4+ T cells from blood buffy coats. This CDR3 is CASSPRLGEAYEQYF. CDR3 bases: TGTGCCAGCTCACCACGGCTCGGAGAAGCCTACGAGCAGTACTTC.